The clone carrying this T cell receptor (beta chain) was seen more than once but under ten times. Antigen unknown. Each donor was nominally healthy when sampled (though unrecorded immune exposures were likely). Trimming removed 0 bases at V and 0 bases at J, with 9 bases between. The length of the CDR3 is 16 residues. Germline assignment: CDR1 SEHNR and CDR2 FQNEAQ (reference sequence). This sample was included in a study of cytomegalovirus exposure and HLA in healthy donors. 13 Jbeta primers and 60 Vbeta primers were used for the PCR. Assay: immunoSEQ multiplex PCR; the TCRdb copy retains only in-frame clones and omits some. The sample contains about 190,000 clones, about 77% of which appear only once. Findings and limits, study-wide: Immune exposure was documented only through CMV serostatus. Most TCR sequences proved rare, with some public TCRs found in many donors.

The receptor comes from a man under 40 in good health and CMV-seropositive. The sequenced material came from PBMCs. This chain links TRBV7-9 with TRBJ1-3; D call uncertain. CDR3 nucleotides: TGTGCCAGCAGCTTAGCGGGGAGCGTCTCTGGAAACACCATATATTTT. Its protein product is CASSLAGSVSGNTIYF.